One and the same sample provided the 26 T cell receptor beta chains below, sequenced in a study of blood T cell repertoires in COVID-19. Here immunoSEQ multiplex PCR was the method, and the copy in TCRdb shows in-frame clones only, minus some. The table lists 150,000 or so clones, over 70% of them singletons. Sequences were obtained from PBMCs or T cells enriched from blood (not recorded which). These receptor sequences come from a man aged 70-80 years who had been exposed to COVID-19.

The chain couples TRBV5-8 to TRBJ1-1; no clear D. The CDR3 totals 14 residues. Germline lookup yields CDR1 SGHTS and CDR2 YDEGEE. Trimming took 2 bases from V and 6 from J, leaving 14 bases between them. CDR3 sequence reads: CASSLLFSTPEAFF. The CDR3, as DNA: TGTGCCAGCAGCTTACTTTTCTCAACCCCTGAAGCTTTCTTT.

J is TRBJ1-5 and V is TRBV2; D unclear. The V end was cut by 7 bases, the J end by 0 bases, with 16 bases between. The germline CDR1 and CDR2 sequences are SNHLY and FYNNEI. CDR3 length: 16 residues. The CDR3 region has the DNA TGTGCCAGCACCGAAGGTGGCGGAGGTAGCAATCAGCCCCAGCATTTT. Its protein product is CASTEGGGGSNQPQHF.

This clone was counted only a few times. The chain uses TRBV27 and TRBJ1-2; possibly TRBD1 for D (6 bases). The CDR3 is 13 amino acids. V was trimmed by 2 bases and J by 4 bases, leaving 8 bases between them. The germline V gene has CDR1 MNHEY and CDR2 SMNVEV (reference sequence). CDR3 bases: TGTGCCAGCAGTTTAAAAGGGGGCTATGGCTACACCTTC. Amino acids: CASSLKGGYGYTF.

The CDR3, as DNA: TGCGCCAGCAGCCAAGCCCTCAGGACTAGCGGGGGTTCATCCTACAATGAGCAGTTCTTC. This sequence encodes CASSQALRTSGGSSYNEQFF. The V call is TRBV4-1, the J call TRBJ2-1, with 13 bases matching TRBD2. Trimming cost V 1 base and J 1 base; bases outside gene matches: 10. The CDR3 has 20 amino acids. Germline CDR1 and CDR2: MGHRA and YSYEKL.

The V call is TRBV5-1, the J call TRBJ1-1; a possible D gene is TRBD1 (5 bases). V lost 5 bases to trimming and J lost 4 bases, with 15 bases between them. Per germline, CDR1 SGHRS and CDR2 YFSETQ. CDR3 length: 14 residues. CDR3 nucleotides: TGCGCCAGCAGGCCACTGTCGGGGGGCACTGAAGCTTTCTTT. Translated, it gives CASRPLSGGTEAFF.

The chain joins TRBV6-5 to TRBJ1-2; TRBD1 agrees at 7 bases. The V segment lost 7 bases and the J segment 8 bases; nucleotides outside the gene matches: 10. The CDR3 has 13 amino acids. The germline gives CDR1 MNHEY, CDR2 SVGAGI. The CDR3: CASIPNRGGGYTF. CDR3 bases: TGTGCCAGCATCCCCAACAGGGGTGGGGGCTACACCTTC.

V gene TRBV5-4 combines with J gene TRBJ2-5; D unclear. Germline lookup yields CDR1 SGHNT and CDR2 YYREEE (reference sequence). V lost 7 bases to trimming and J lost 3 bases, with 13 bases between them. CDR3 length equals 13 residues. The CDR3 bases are TGTGCCAGCGCTGCGGCGGCCGAAGAGACCCAGTACTTC. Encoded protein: CASAAAAEETQYF.

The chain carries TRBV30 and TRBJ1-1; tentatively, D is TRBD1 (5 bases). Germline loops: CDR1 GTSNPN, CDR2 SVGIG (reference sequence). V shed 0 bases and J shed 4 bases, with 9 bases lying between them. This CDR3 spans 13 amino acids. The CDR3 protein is CAWSVGQGTEAFF. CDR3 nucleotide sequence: TGTGCCTGGAGTGTCGGGCAGGGCACTGAAGCTTTCTTT. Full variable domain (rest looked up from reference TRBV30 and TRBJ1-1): SQTIHQWPATLVQPVGSPLSLECTVEGTSNPNLYWYRQAAGRGLQLLFYSVGIGQISSEVPQNLSASRPQDRQFILSSKKLLLSDSGFYLCAWSVGQGTEAFFGQGTRLTVV.

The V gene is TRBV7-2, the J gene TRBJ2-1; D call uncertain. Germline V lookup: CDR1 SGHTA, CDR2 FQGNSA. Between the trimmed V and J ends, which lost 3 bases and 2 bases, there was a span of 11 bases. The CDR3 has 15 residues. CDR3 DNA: TGTGCCAGCAGCTTTAAAACGGTGACCTACAATGAGCAGTTCTTC. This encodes CASSFKTVTYNEQFF.

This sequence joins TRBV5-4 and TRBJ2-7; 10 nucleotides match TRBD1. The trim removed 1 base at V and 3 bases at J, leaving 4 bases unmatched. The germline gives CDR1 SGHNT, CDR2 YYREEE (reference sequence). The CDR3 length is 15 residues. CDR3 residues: CASSLRTGGVYEQYF. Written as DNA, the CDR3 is TGTGCCAGCAGCTTGAGGACAGGGGGAGTCTACGAGCAGTACTTC.

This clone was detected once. The CDR3 here is CASIVGQGGSPLHF. As DNA, the CDR3 is TGTGCCAGCATCGTTGGACAGGGCGGCTCACCCCTCCACTTT. The chain joins TRBV2 to TRBJ1-6, with 8 bases lining up with TRBD1. The junction had 9 bases not matched to a gene; V was cut back by 7 bases and J by 10 bases. Germline V gene sequence: CDR1 SNHLY, CDR2 FYNNEI. This CDR3 has 14 amino acids.

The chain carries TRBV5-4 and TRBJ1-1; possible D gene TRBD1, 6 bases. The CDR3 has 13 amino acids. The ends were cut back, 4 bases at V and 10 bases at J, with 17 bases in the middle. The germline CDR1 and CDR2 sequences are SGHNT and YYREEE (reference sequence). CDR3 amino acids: CASSGRGTTSAFF. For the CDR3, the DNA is TGTGCCAGCAGCGGAAGGGGGACGACCTCAGCTTTCTTT.

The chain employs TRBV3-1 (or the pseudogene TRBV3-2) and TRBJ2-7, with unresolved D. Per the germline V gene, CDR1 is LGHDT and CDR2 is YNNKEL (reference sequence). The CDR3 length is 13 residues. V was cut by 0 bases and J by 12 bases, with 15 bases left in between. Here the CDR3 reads CASSQDERSPRYF. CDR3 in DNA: TGTGCCAGCAGCCAAGATGAGAGGTCCCCTCGGTACTTC.

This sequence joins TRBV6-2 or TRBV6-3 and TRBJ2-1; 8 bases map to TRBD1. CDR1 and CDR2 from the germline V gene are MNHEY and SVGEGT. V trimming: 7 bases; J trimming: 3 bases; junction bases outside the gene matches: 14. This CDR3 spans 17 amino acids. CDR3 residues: CASTPGTGQHYYNEQFF. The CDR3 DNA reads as TGTGCCAGCACCCCCGGGACAGGACAACACTACTACAATGAGCAGTTCTTC.

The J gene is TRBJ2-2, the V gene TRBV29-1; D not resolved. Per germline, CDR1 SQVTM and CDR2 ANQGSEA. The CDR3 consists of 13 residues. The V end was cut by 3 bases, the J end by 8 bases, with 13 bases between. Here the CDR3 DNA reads TGCAGCGTTGACAGGAAGTCTGCGGGGGAGCTGTTTTTT. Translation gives CSVDRKSAGELFF.

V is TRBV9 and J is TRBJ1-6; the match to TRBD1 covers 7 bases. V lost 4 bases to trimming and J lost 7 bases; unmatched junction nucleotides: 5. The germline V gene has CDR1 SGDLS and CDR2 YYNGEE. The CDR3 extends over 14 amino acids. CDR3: CASSRDSYNSPLHF. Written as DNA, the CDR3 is TGTGCCAGCAGCCGGGACAGTTACAATTCACCCCTCCACTTT.

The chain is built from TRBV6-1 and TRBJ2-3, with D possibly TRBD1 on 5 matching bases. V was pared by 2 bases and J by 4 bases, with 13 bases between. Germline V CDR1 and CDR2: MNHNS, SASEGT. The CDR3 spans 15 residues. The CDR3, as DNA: TGTGCCAGCAGTGAACTTAGTATGGGGCCAGATACGCAGTATTTT. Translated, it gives CASSELSMGPDTQYF.

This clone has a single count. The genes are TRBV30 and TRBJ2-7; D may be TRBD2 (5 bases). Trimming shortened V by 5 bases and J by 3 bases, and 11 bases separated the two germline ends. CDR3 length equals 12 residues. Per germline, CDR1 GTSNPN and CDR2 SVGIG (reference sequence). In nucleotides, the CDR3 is TGTGCCTGGGGGAAGCGGTTCTACGAGCAGTACTTC. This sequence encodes CAWGKRFYEQYF.

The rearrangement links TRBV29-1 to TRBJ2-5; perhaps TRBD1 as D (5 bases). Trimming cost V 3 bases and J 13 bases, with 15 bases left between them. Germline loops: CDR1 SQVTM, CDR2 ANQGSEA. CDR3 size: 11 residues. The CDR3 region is CSVDPQDDRYF. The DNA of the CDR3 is TGCAGCGTTGACCCACAGGACGACCGGTACTTC.

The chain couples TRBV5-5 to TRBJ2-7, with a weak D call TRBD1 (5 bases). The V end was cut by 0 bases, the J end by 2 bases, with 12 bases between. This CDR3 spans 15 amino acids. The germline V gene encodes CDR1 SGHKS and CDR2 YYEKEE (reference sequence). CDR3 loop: CASSLAAQGPYEQYF. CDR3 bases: TGTGCCAGCAGCTTGGCTGCTCAGGGCCCCTACGAGCAGTACTTC.

The CDR3 DNA sequence: TGTGCCAGCAGCTTAGCAGGGACAGGGAATCAATACGAGCAGTACTTC. This translates into CASSLAGTGNQYEQYF. This rearrangement joins TRBV28 to TRBJ2-7, with TRBD1 matching 9 bases. In germline, CDR1 is MDHEN, CDR2 SYDVKM. The CDR3 is 16 residues long. Losses at the gene ends were 6 bases for V and 4 bases for J; bases not matched to a gene: 13.

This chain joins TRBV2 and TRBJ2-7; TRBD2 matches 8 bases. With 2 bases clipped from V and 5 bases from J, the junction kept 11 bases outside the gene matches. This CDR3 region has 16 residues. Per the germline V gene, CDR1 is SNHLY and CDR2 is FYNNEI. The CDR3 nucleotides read TGTGCCAGCAGTGAATTTGGGAGCGGGAGACGCGACGAGCAGTACTTC. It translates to CASSEFGSGRRDEQYF.

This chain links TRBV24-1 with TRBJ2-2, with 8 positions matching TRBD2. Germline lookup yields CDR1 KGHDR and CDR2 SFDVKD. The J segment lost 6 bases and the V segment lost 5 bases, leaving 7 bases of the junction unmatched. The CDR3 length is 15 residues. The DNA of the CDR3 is TGTGCCACCAGTGGGACGGGGGGGAAGTCCGGGGAGCTGTTTTTT. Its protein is CATSGTGGKSGELFF.

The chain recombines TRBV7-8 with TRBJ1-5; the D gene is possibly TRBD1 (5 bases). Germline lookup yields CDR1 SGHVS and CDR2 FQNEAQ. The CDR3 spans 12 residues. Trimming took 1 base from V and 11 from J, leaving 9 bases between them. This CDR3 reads CASSLEGKAQHF. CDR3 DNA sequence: TGTGCCAGCAGCTTAGAGGGGAAAGCCCAGCATTTT. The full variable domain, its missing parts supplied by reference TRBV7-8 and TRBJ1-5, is GAGVSQSPRYKVAKRGQDVALRCDPISGHVSLFWYQQALGQGPEFLTYFQNEAQLDKSGLPSDRFFAERPEGSVSTLKIQRTQQEDSAVYLCASSLEGKAQHFGDGTRLSIL.

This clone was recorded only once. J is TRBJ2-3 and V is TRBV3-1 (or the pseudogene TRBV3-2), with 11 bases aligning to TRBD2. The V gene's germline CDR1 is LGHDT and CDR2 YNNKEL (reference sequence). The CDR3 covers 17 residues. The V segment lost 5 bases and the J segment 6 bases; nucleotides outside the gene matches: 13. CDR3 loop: CASSGGTSGLRGDTQYF. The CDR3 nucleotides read TGTGCCAGCAGCGGTGGGACTAGCGGCCTTCGGGGGGATACGCAGTATTTT.

The DNA of the CDR3 is TGTGCCAGCAGCCCCCAGGGGGCGGGAGCCTCCTACAATGAGCAGTTCTTC. This codes for CASSPQGAGASYNEQFF. This sequence joins TRBV11-2 and TRBJ2-1, with D possibly matching TRBD1 (8 bases). V lost 5 bases, J lost 0 bases, and 17 bases lay in between. Germline V gene sequence: CDR1 SGHAT, CDR2 FQNNGV. The CDR3 is 17 amino acids.